This entry lists 21 T cell receptor beta chains sequenced from one sample in a study of blood T cells in healthy people across ages. A second PCR, run for 7 to 11 cycles, used a sample-barcoded 5' primer plus a J-beta primer mix. Via MiXCR, TCRdb re-called the 5' RACE reads, giving one row per CDR3 protein. The data contain about 680,000 distinct CDR3 sequences, roughly 50% of them singletons. Specimen: blood. Receptors were obtained from a woman aged 60-70 years in good health.

This clonotype was seen a few times. The chain has TRBV5-1 and TRBJ2-7; 11 positions match TRBD2. Trimming at V came to 4 bases and at J to 2 bases, leaving 5 bases not matched to a gene. Germline V lookup: CDR1 SGHRS, CDR2 YFSETQ. This CDR3 is built from 15 residues. CDR3 amino acids: CASSDRLAGPYEQYF. The CDR3 nucleotides are TGCGCCAGCAGCGACCGACTAGCGGGGCCCTACGAGCAGTACTTC.

The chain recombines TRBV20-1 with TRBJ2-4, with D maybe TRBD2 (6 bases). The CDR3 contains 13 residues. Germline CDR1 reads DFQATT; CDR2 reads SNEGSKA (reference sequence). V shed 5 bases and J shed 7 bases, with 15 bases lying between them. The CDR3 reads CSAGWDLTNIQYF. CDR3 in DNA: TGCAGTGCTGGGTGGGACTTGACCAACATTCAGTACTTC.

Here the CDR3 reads CATNQGVNTEAFF. The CDR3 DNA sequence: TGTGCCACCAATCAGGGGGTGAACACTGAAGCTTTCTTT. The genes are TRBV14 and TRBJ1-1, with TRBD1 identical over 7 bases. The CDR3 loop spans 13 amino acids. Germline trimming cut 10 bases from V and 0 bases from J; bases unmatched to any gene: 5. CDR1 and CDR2 (germline): SGHDN, FVKESK.

This clonotype was observed a single time. The chain couples TRBV7-2 to TRBJ1-1; 7 nucleotides line up with TRBD1. The CDR3 runs to 14 residues. Trimming removed 5 bases from V and 4 bases from J; junction bases left unmatched: 7. Germline-derived CDR1 and CDR2 are SGHTA and FQGNSA. CDR3 nucleotides: TGTGCCAGCAGCCGCGGAACAGGGGCCACTGAAGCTTTCTTT. Translation: CASSRGTGATEAFF.

This clonotype was counted a few times. V and J are TRBV20-1 and TRBJ2-7, with D unresolved. The CDR3 is 13 residues long. The V end was cut by 0 bases, the J end by 1 base, with 7 bases between. Germline CDR1 is DFQATT and CDR2 is SNEGSKA (reference sequence). CDR3 sequence reads: CSARDIRSYEQYF. CDR3 DNA sequence: TGCAGTGCTAGAGATATCCGTTCCTACGAGCAGTACTTC.

This clonotype was counted only a few times. In DNA form, the CDR3 reads TGTGCCAGCAGTTGGGGGAATACGCAGTATTTT. This codes for CASSWGNTQYF. This chain uses TRBV27 with TRBJ2-3; D may match TRBD1 or TRBD2 (5 bases each). The ends were cut back, 4 bases at V and 7 bases at J, with 6 bases in the middle. The CDR3 has 11 residues. The germline V gene encodes CDR1 MNHEY and CDR2 SMNVEV (reference sequence).

This clonotype was counted a few times. The rearrangement joins TRBV6-6 to TRBJ2-3; D uncertain. Trimming removed 4 bases from V and 6 bases from J, with 8 bases in between. This CDR3 spans 12 amino acids. Germline CDR1 is MNHNY and CDR2 is SVGAGI (reference sequence). In DNA, the CDR3 is TGTGCCAGCAGTTTTGTCGTGGATACGCAGTATTTT. As protein: CASSFVVDTQYF.

This clonotype was observed once. The rearrangement uses TRBV28 and TRBJ2-1, with TRBD2 matching over 9 bases. There are 14 residues in the CDR3. Trimming at V came to 9 bases and at J to 7 bases, leaving 10 bases not matched to a gene. The germline CDR1 and CDR2 sequences are MDHEN and SYDVKM. CDR3 residues: CARQSGRSLNEQFF. CDR3 nucleotides: TGTGCCAGACAGAGCGGGAGGTCCCTAAATGAGCAGTTCTTC.

A few counts support this clonotype. The chain joins TRBV25-1 to TRBJ2-7; no reliable D call. The CDR3 is made up of 13 amino acids. Trimming cost V 1 base and J 3 bases, with 7 bases left between them. The V gene's germline CDR1 is MGHDK and CDR2 SYGVNS. CDR3 protein: CASSESGLYEQYF. In DNA, the CDR3 is TGTGCCAGCAGTGAATCCGGGCTCTACGAGCAGTACTTC.

This chain connects TRBV2 to TRBJ2-1; D is uncertain. The germline V gene encodes CDR1 SNHLY and CDR2 FYNNEI. The V end lost 5 bases, the J end lost 4 bases, and 9 bases lay between the germline ends. CDR3 size: 13 residues. The CDR3: CASSLYLYNEQFF. The CDR3 DNA reads TGTGCCAGCAGTCTCTACCTTTACAATGAGCAGTTCTTC.

This clonotype has a count of ten or more. The chain joins TRBV7-9 to TRBJ2-7; 7 bases are shared with TRBD1. The CDR3 has 12 amino acids. The J segment lost 2 bases and the V segment lost 11 bases, leaving 6 bases of the junction unmatched. Germline values: CDR1 SEHNR, CDR2 FQNEAQ (reference sequence). CDR3 bases: TGTGCCTCGAGGGGGCAAACCTACGAGCAGTACTTC. This encodes CASRGQTYEQYF.

The rearrangement joins TRBV15 to TRBJ1-4, with D possibly being TRBD1 (6 bases). There are 16 residues in the CDR3. V dropped 1 base and J dropped 7 bases, with 16 bases sitting between them. Germline V gene lookup returns CDR1 LNHNV and CDR2 YYDKDF (reference sequence). Here the CDR3 DNA reads TGTGCCACCAGCAGAGGAACGGCGGGAGGGGGTGAAAAACTGTTTTTT. This sequence encodes CATSRGTAGGGEKLFF.

V is TRBV20-1 and J is TRBJ2-7, with D tentatively TRBD1 (6 bases). CDR3 length: 12 residues. Trimming stripped 1 base from V and 7 bases from J, with 11 bases between. The germline V gene encodes CDR1 DFQATT and CDR2 SNEGSKA (reference sequence). In DNA, the CDR3 is TGCAGTGCTAGAGCAGGGGACCGGGAGCAGTACTTC. It translates to CSARAGDREQYF.

The chain is built from TRBV20-1 and TRBJ1-2; D perhaps matches TRBD1 (5 bases). Germline lookup yields CDR1 DFQATT and CDR2 SNEGSKA (reference sequence). This CDR3 has 12 amino acids. CDR3 nucleotides: TGCAGCGCCCGACAGAGGACCGCGGGCTACACCTTC. It specifies CSARQRTAGYTF.

The CDR3 DNA follows: TGTGCCAGCAGAGGACAGGTCTCAGCTTTCTTT. The encoded protein is CASRGQVSAFF. The chain recombines TRBV6-5 with TRBJ1-1; 7 bases agree with TRBD1. Trimming at V came to 6 bases and at J to 10 bases, leaving 5 bases not matched to a gene. Germline V gives CDR1 MNHEY, CDR2 SVGAGI. There are 11 residues in the CDR3.

V and J are TRBV20-1 and TRBJ2-5; tentatively, D is TRBD2 (6 bases). The CDR3 loop spans 14 amino acids. CDR1 is DFQATT and CDR2 is SNEGSKA in the germline V gene (reference sequence). The ends were cut back, 0 bases at V and 6 bases at J, with 14 bases in the middle. CDR3 in amino acids: CSAREPGSTKTQYF. The CDR3, as DNA: TGCAGTGCTAGAGAACCCGGGAGTACGAAGACCCAGTACTTC.

This sequence joins TRBV7-2 and TRBJ2-1, with 8 bases fitting TRBD1. The J call may be wrong; the DNA end is better matched by TRBJ2-7. The germline gives CDR1 SGHTA, CDR2 FQGNSA. The CDR3 runs 17 residues. CDR3 coding DNA: TGTGCCAGCAGCTCCACCCTCGGGGACAGGACCTACAATGAGCAGTACTTC. This codes for CASSSTLGDRTYNEQYF.

The gene calls are TRBV20-1 and TRBJ1-2; D may be TRBD1 (6 bases). The V gene lost 6 bases and the J gene lost 0 bases, with 20 bases spanning the gap. The CDR3 is 16 amino acids. Germline CDR1 is DFQATT and CDR2 is SNEGSKA (reference sequence). The CDR3 sequence is CSAYTGTSIPNYGYTF. CDR3 nucleotides: TGCAGTGCCTACACAGGGACCTCTATCCCTAACTATGGCTACACCTTC.

This clonotype was recorded a few times. This sequence joins TRBV4-2 and TRBJ2-1; TRBD1 matches at 7 bases. Germline V gives CDR1 LGHNA, CDR2 YNFKEQ. Trimming cost V 3 bases and J 4 bases; bases outside gene matches: 12. The CDR3 has 17 amino acids. The CDR3 loop is CASSQGRQGWGYNEQFF. The CDR3 coding sequence is TGTGCCAGCAGCCAGGGAAGACAGGGATGGGGATACAATGAGCAGTTCTTC.

This clonotype was counted between two and nine times. The rearrangement links TRBV28 to TRBJ2-7, with 12 bases identical to TRBD2. The length of the CDR3 is 17 residues. CDR1 is MDHEN and CDR2 is SYDVKM in the germline V gene. After removal of 8 bases from V and 2 bases from J, the junction contained 13 bases not matched to a gene. The CDR3: CASDRSRTSGIPYEQYF. The CDR3 bases are TGTGCCAGCGACCGAAGTAGGACTAGCGGGATACCCTACGAGCAGTACTTC.

The rearrangement joins TRBV7-2 to TRBJ2-1; the D is unclear. The J call could be wrong; TRBJ2-7 is a better fit for the DNA end. The CDR3 has 14 residues. In germline, CDR1 is SGHTA, CDR2 FQGNSA. The CDR3 DNA sequence: TGTGCCAGCAGCTTAAGTAGAAAATACAATGAGCAGTACTTC. This sequence encodes CASSLSRKYNEQYF.